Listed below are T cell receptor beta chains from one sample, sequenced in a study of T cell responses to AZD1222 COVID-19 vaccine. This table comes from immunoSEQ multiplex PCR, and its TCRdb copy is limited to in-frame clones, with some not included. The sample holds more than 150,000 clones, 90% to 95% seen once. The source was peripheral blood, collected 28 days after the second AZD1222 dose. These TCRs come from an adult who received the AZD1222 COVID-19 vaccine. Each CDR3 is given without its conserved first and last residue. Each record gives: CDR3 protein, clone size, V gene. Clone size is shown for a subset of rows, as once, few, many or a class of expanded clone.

CDR3 protein: ASSQDVGEGFRENTEAF
clone size: NA
V gene: TRBV4-3

CDR3 protein: ASSYGLAGGYEQY
clone size: NA
V gene: TRBV4-1

CDR3 protein: ASSDRQGTYEQY
clone size: NA
V gene: TRBV6-1

CDR3 protein: AISGRLAGGTGELF
clone size: once
V gene: TRBV10-3

CDR3 protein: ASSPLATQQLGELF
clone size: NA
V gene: TRBV2

CDR3 protein: ASSYSGTVNSPLH
clone size: NA
V gene: TRBV6-5

CDR3 protein: ASSQEGARDRAYEQY
clone size: NA
V gene: TRBV3-1/TRBV3-2

CDR3 protein: ASSVSGRAAVYTQY
clone size: NA
V gene: TRBV28

CDR3 protein: ASSSTVLHPEAF
clone size: few
V gene: TRBV5-5

CDR3 protein: ASSLGTGALYEQY
clone size: NA
V gene: TRBV5-1

CDR3 protein: ACNRGSTEAF
clone size: NA
V gene: TRBV30

CDR3 protein: ASSFGGQTGNTIY
clone size: NA
V gene: TRBV28

CDR3 protein: ASSTTGPQPQH
clone size: NA
V gene: TRBV28

CDR3 protein: TGLAYNEQF
clone size: NA
V gene: TRBV7-9

CDR3 protein: ASNSGNQPQH
clone size: NA
V gene: TRBV19

CDR3 protein: ASSYTYRGVIDEQF
clone size: once
V gene: TRBV6-5

CDR3 protein: ASSPAFWDRGNQPQH
clone size: NA
V gene: TRBV7-8